Listed below are T cell receptor beta chains from one sample, sequenced in a study of blood T cells in healthy people across ages. A single record per CDR3 protein comes from TCRdb applying MiXCR to the 5' RACE reads. The profile covers under 800,000 distinct CDR3 sequences, with 21% appearing a single time and about 3.6% taken by the ten largest. The sample consisted of blood. The receptors here all came from a man aged 65 to 79 in good health. CDR3s leave out the opening cysteine and the closing phenylalanine or tryptophan. The order of the fields is V gene, J gene, CDR3 protein.

TRBV7-2,TRBJ2-5,ASSSVGGAVETQY
TRBV6-5,TRBJ1-6,ASSYAGRGTRSPLH
TRBV20-1,TRBJ1-1,SAGGQGIMNTEAF
TRBV6-6,TRBJ1-2,ASSYDGTAVGYT
TRBV12-3/TRBV12-4,TRBJ2-1,ASSLAVGSYNEQL
TRBV24-1,TRBJ2-1,ATSDPGTSGSNREQF
TRBV7-9,TRBJ2-6,ASSLAQGAGANVLT
TRBV28,TRBJ2-3,ASSLTVGASTDTQY
TRBV6-6,TRBJ2-4,ASSYSNWGTTKNIQY
TRBV29-1,TRBJ2-5,SVGGQGVQETQY
TRBV6-2/TRBV6-3,TRBJ2-3,ASSELAGEDTQY
TRBV2,TRBJ2-6,ASSFARYLSGANVLT
TRBV20-1,TRBJ2-7,SASPSVGLTYEQY
TRBV14,TRBJ1-2,ASSQAYRIRGPTNYGYT
TRBV4-1,TRBJ2-1,ASSQDVKTSANEPF
TRBV6-2/TRBV6-3,TRBJ2-4,ASLGTPLAKNIQY
TRBV9,TRBJ2-2,ASASKLSGELF